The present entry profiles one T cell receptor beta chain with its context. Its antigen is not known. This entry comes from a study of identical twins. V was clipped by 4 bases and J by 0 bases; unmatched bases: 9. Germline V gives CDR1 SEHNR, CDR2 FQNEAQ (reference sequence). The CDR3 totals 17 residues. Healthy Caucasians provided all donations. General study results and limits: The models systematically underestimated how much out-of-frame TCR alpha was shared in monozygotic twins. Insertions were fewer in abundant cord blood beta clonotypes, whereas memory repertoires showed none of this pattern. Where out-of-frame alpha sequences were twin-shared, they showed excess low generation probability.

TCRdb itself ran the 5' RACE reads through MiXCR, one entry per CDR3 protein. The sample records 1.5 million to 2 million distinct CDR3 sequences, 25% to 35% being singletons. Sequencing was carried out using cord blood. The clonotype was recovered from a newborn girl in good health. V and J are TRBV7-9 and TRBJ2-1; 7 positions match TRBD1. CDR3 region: CASSSRTDRASYNEQFF. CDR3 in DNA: TGTGCCAGCAGCTCCCGCACCGACAGGGCCTCCTACAATGAGCAGTTCTTC.